This T cell receptor beta chain was captured by sequencing in a study of identifying expanded T cells in peripheral blood. Germline V gives CDR1 SGHTA, CDR2 FQGNSA. This CDR3 is 16 amino acids long. V was pared by 5 bases and J by 2 bases, with 7 bases of the junction left unmatched. This clone has only one observation. Clones were read by immunoSEQ multiplex PCR, and TCRdb kept only the in-frame ones, dropping some. Of about 91,000 clones in the sample, approximately 88% were seen once. The TCR comes from a person aged 18 to 75 in good health. Sequences were obtained from blood. J is TRBJ1-3 and V is TRBV7-2; 9 nucleotides match TRBD1. The CDR3 protein is CASSPVDRGTGNTIYF. In DNA form, the CDR3 reads TGTGCCAGCAGCCCGGTGGACAGGGGCACTGGAAACACCATATATTTT.